A selection of T cell receptor beta chains follows, all from one sample in a study of neoadjuvant anti-PD-1 for oral cavity cancer. Clones were read by immunoSEQ multiplex PCR, and TCRdb kept only the in-frame ones, dropping some. The table shows about 12,000 clones, with about two thirds occurring only once. Sequences were derived from PBMCs, sampled after nivolumab (anti-PD-1) treatment. The receptors were gathered from a person aged 35-80 years with oral cavity squamous cell carcinoma. Each CDR3 is given with its conserved first and last residue. The order of the fields is V gene, D gene, clone size, J gene, CDR3 DNA, CDR3 protein. D genes are given only for firm matches. Size values are once, few and many counts, or a class for expanded clones, and some rows have none.

TRBV4-1	.	few	TRBJ1-3	TGCGCCAGCAGCCAAGATCCGGCTCTGAGCTCTGGAAACACCATATATTTT	CASSQDPALSSGNTIYF
TRBV29-1	.	.	TRBJ1-1	TGCAGCGTTGGGGCGACTGTTTTGGACACTGAAGCTTTCTTT	CSVGATVLDTEAFF
TRBV9	.	few	TRBJ1-1	TGTGCCAGCAGCGAGCCCACTACTGAAGCTTTCTTT	CASSEPTTEAFF
TRBV5-1	TRBD1	.	TRBJ2-7	TGCGCCAGCAGCTTGGCCGGGACAGGGGTCACCTACGAGCAGTACTTC	CASSLAGTGVTYEQYF
TRBV30	.	few	TRBJ1-2	TGTGCCGTCCTCCCCCCAGCTAACTATGGCTACACCTTC	CAVLPPANYGYTF
TRBV6-5	.	.	TRBJ1-1	TGTGCCAGCAGTTCAGCGGAGTTGAACACTGAAGCTTTCTTT	CASSSAELNTEAFF
TRBV6-5	TRBD1	.	TRBJ1-1	TGTGCCAGCAGTACGACAGGGAGGGGGGCGACTGAAGCTTTCTTT	CASSTTGRGATEAFF
TRBV9	TRBD1	.	TRBJ2-7	TGTGCCAGCAGCTCAAGTCCAGGGGGCCCTTACGAGCAGTACTTC	CASSSSPGGPYEQYF
TRBV11-3	.	once	TRBJ1-5	TGTGCCAGTCCGGGTCCTACGCAGCCCCAGCATTTT	CASPGPTQPQHF
TRBV10-3	.	.	TRBJ1-5	TGTGCCATCAGTGACGGCAGGGATCAGCCCCAGCATTTT	CAISDGRDQPQHF
TRBV2	TRBD2	few	TRBJ2-5	TGTGCCGTCCCTAGCGGGATCTTAAAAGGTGGAGAGACCCAGTACTTC	CAVPSGILKGGETQYF
TRBV7-2	TRBD1	.	TRBJ2-5	TGTGCCAGCAGAGGTAACAGGGGCCAAGAGACCCAGTACTTC	CASRGNRGQETQYF
TRBV7-2	.	few	TRBJ1-5	TGTGCCAGCGCAGGGCAGAGCAATCAGCCCCAGCATTTT	CASAGQSNQPQHF
TRBV6-1	.	.	TRBJ1-2	TGTGCCAGCAGTGAAGGGGGGGACGTCTCCTCTGGCTACACCTTC	CASSEGGDVSSGYTF
TRBV29-1	.	.	TRBJ2-3	TGCAGCGCCGGGGGGCGGGACACAGATACGCAGTATTTT	CSAGGRDTDTQYF
TRBV19	.	.	TRBJ1-1	TGTGCCAGTAGTATAGGGACACCGAACACTGAAGCTTTCTTT	CASSIGTPNTEAFF
TRBV18	TRBD2	.	TRBJ2-3	TGTGCCAGCGAGGGGACTAGCGGCACAGATACGCAGTATTTT	CASEGTSGTDTQYF
TRBV28	.	.	TRBJ1-5	TGTGCCAGCAGTTTATCATCTCTGGGTCAGCCCCAGCATTTT	CASSLSSLGQPQHF
TRBV28	TRBD1	.	TRBJ2-7	TGTGCCACCCATGGGGCAGGGGGCGTATACGAGCAGTACTTC	CATHGAGGVYEQYF
TRBV5-4	TRBD2	.	TRBJ2-1	TGTGCCAGCAGCTTTCCTAGCGGGGGCTACAATGAGCAGTTCTTC	CASSFPSGGYNEQFF
TRBV10-3	.	.	TRBJ1-5	TGTGCCATCAGGGGGGATAGCAATCAGCCCCAGCATTTT	CAIRGDSNQPQHF
TRBV25-1	.	once	TRBJ2-7	TGTGCCAGCAGTGAATCGGGGGAAGAGCAGTACTTC	CASSESGEEQYF
TRBV6-5	.	.	TRBJ2-2	TGTGCCAGCAGTTCCTGGAGGACCGGGGAGCTGTTTTTT	CASSSWRTGELFF
TRBV7-2	TRBD1	.	TRBJ2-3	TGTGCCAGCAGCCCGAGACAGGGGTCGACAGATACGCAGTATTTT	CASSPRQGSTDTQYF
TRBV6-1	.	.	TRBJ2-5	TGTGCCAGCAGTGAAAACCTAAACTTACAAGAGACCCAGTACTTC	CASSENLNLQETQYF
TRBV6-6	.	.	TRBJ1-1	TGTGCCAGCAGTTACTTCGACAGGTCCGGGGTAGGTTTCTTT	CASSYFDRSGVGFF